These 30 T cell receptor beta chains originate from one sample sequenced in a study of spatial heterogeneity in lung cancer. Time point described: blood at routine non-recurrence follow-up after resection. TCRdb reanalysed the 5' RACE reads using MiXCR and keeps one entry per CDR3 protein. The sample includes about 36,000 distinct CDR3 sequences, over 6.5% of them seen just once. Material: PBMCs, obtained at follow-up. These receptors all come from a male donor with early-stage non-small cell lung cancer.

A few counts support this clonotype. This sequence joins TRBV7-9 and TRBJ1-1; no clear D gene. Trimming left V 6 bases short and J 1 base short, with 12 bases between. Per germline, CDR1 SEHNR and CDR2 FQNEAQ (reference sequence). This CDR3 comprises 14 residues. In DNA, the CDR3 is TGTGCCAGCAGTTTTCGGACCGAGAACACTGAAGCTTTCTTT. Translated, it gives CASSFRTENTEAFF. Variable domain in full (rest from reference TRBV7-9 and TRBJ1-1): DTGVSQNPRHKITKRGQNVTFRCDPISEHNRLYWYRQTLGQGPEFLTYFQNEAQLEKSRLLSDRFSAERPKGSFSTLEIQRTEQGDSAMYLCASSFRTENTEAFFGQGTRLTVV.

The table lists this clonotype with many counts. The CDR3 loop is CASSLEGRLHF. Here the CDR3 DNA reads TGTGCCAGCAGTTTAGAGGGCCGACTTCATTTT. This sequence joins TRBV12-3 or TRBV12-4 and TRBJ1-5, with D unclear. V was trimmed by 1 base and J by 16 bases, leaving 11 bases between them. The CDR3 sequence is 11 residues long.

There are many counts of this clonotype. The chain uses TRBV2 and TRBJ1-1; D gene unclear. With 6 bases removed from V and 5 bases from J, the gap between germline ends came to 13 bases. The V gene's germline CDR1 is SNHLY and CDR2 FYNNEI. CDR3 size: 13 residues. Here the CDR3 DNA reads TGTGCCAGCAGGTTCGAGGAGGTAACTGAAGCTTTCTTT. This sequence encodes CASRFEEVTEAFF.

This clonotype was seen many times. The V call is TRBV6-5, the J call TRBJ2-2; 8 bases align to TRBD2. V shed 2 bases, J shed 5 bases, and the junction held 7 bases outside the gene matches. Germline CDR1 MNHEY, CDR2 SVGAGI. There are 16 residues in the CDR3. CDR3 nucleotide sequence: TGTGCCAGCAGTTACGCGCGGGGGGAGGGTACCGGGGAGCTGTTTTTT. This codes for CASSYARGEGTGELFF.

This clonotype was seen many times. The CDR3 DNA reads TGTGCCAGCAGCCTAGGACAGAACAATGAGCAGTTCTTC. This encodes CASSLGQNNEQFF. The chain couples TRBV7-2 to TRBJ2-1; D may be TRBD1 (6 bases). The CDR3 sequence is 13 residues long. The V gene's germline CDR1 is SGHTA and CDR2 FQGNSA. V lost 5 bases, J lost 5 bases, and 10 bases lay in between.

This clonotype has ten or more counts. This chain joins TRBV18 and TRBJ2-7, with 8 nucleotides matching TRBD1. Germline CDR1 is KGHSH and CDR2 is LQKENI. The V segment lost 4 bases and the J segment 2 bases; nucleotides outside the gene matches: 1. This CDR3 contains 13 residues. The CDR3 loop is CASSRQGPYEQYF. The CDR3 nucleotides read TGTGCCAGCTCACGACAGGGGCCCTACGAGCAGTACTTC.

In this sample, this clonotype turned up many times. The DNA for the CDR3 is TGTGCCAGCAGCTTGCTAGCGGGGGGGCCGGTGGTCACAGATACGCAGTATTTT. It yields the protein CASSLLAGGPVVTDTQYF. The chain joins TRBV11-2 to TRBJ2-3, with TRBD2 matching over 12 bases. Germline values: CDR1 SGHAT, CDR2 FQNNGV. The CDR3 loop spans 18 amino acids. Trimming took 3 bases from V and 2 from J; bases not matched to a gene: 9. Using reference TRBV11-2 and TRBJ2-3 for the parts outside the CDR3, the full variable domain is EAGVAQSPRYKIIEKRQSVAFWCNPISGHATLYWYQQILGQGPKLLIQFQNNGVVDDSQLPKDRFSAERLKGVDSTLKIQPAKLEDSAVYLCASSLLAGGPVVTDTQYFGPGTRLTVL.

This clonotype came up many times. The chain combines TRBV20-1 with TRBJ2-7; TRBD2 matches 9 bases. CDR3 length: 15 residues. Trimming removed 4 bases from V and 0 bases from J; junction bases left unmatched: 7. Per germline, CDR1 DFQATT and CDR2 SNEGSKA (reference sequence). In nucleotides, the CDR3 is TGCAGTGCTAACCCCTCTAGCGGGACCTCCTACGAGCAGTACTTC. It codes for CSANPSSGTSYEQYF.

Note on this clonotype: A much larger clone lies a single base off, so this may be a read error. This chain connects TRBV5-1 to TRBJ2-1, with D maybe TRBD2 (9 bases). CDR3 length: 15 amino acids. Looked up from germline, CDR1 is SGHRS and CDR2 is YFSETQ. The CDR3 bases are TGCACCAGCAGCGGGGGGACAGGCGGTAGGAATGAGCAGTTCTTC. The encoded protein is CTSSGGTGGRNEQFF. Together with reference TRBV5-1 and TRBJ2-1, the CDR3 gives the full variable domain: KAGVTQTPRYLIKTRGQQVTLSCSPISGHRSVSWYQQTPGQGLQFLFEYFSETQRNKGNFPGRFSGRQFSNSRSEMNVSTLELGDSALYLCTSSGGTGGRNEQFFGPGTRLTVL.

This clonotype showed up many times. CDR3 coding DNA: TGTGCCTGGAGTGACCCGACCGGGACATGGGATCAGCCCCAGCATTTT. Translation: CAWSDPTGTWDQPQHF. The chain uses TRBV30 and TRBJ1-5; the D gene is possibly TRBD1 (6 bases). The V end lost 1 base, the J end lost 5 bases, and 18 bases lay between the germline ends. This CDR3 is built from 16 residues. Germline V gives CDR1 GTSNPN, CDR2 SVGIG (reference sequence).

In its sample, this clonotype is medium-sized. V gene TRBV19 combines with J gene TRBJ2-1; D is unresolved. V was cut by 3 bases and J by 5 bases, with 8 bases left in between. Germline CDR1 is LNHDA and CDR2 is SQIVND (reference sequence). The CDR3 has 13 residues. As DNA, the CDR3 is TGTGCCAGTAGTATCGGATCAGACAATGAGCAGTTCTTC. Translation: CASSIGSDNEQFF.

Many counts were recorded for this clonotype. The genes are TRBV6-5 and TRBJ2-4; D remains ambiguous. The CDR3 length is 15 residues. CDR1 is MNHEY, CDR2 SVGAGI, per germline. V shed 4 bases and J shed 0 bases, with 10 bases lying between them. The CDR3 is CASSSAEKAKNIQYF. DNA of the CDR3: TGTGCCAGCAGTTCGGCGGAAAAAGCCAAAAACATTCAGTACTTC.

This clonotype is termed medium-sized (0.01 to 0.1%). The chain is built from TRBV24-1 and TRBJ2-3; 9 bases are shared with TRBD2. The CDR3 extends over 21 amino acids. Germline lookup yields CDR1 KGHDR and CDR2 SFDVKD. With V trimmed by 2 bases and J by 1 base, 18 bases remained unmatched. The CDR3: CATSDSGGVAGVNSGTDTQYF. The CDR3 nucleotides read TGTGCCACCAGTGATTCCGGAGGGGTAGCGGGGGTCAATTCCGGCACAGATACGCAGTATTTT.

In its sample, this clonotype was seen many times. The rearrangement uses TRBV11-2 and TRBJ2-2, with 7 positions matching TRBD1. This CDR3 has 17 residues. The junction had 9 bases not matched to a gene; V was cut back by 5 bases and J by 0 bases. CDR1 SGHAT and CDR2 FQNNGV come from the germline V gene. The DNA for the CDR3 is TGTGCCAGCAGCCCCGACAGGGATTGGGCGAACACCGGGGAGCTGTTTTTT. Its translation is CASSPDRDWANTGELFF.

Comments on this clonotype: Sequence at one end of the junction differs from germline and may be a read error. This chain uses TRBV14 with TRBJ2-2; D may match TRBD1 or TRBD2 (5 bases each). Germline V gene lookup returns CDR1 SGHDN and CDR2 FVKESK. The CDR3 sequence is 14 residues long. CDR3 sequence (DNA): TGTGCCAGCAGCCTATATGGTGGGACCGGGGAGCTGATTTTT. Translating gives CASSLYGGTGELIF.

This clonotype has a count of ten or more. The CDR3 DNA reads TGCAGTGCTAGCGGGACAGGGTTTAATTCACCCCTCCACTTT. Translating gives CSASGTGFNSPLHF. This rearrangement joins TRBV20-1 to TRBJ1-6, with 9 bases identical to TRBD1. Trimming removed 3 bases from V and 6 bases from J; junction bases left unmatched: 3. Germline V gene lookup returns CDR1 DFQATT and CDR2 SNEGSKA (reference sequence). The CDR3 length is 14 residues.

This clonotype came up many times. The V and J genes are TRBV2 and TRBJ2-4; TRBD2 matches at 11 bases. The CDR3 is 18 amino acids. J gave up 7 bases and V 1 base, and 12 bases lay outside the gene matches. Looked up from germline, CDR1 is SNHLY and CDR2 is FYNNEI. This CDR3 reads CASSEGPLAGGPRNIQYF. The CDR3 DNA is TGTGCCAGCAGTGAAGGCCCGCTAGCGGGGGGCCCTCGCAACATTCAGTACTTC.

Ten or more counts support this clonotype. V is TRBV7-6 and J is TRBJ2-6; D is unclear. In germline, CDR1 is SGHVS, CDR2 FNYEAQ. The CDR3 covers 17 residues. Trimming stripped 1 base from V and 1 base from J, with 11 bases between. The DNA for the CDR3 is TGTGCCAGCAGCTTAGGAGGTAGTCGGTCTGGGGCCAACGTCCTGACTTTC. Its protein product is CASSLGGSRSGANVLTF.

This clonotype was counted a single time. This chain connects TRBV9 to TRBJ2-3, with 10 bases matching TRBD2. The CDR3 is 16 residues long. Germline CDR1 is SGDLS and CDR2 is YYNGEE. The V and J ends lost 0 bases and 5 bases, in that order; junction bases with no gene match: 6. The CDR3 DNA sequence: TGTGCCAGCAGCGTAGAGAGCGGGGGGGTTGGAGATACGCAGTATTTT. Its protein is CASSVESGGVGDTQYF.

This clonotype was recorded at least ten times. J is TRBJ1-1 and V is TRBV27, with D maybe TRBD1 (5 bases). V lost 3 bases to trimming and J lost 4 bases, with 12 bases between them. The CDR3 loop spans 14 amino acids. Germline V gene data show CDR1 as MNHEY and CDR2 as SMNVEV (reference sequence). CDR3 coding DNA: TGTGCCAGCAGTTTGGGCAGGGTCACCACTGAAGCTTTCTTT. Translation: CASSLGRVTTEAFF.

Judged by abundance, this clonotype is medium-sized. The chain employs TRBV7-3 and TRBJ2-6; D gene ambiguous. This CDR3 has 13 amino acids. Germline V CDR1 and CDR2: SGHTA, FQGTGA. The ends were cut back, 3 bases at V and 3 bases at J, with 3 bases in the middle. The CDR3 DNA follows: TGTGCCAGCAGCTTTTTTGGGGCCAACGTCCTGACTTTC. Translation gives CASSFFGANVLTF.

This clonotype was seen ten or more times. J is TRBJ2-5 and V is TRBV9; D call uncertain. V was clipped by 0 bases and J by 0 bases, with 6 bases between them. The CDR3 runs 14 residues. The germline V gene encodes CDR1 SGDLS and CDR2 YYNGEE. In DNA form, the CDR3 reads TGTGCCAGCAGCGTAGGGACCAACCAAGAGACCCAGTACTTC. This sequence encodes CASSVGTNQETQYF.

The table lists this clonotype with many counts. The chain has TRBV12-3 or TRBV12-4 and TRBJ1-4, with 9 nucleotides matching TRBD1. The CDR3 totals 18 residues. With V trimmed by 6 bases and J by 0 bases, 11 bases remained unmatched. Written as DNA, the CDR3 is TGTGCCAGCAGCCTCGTACAGGGGGCCCGTCCAACTAATGAAAAACTGTTTTTT. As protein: CASSLVQGARPTNEKLFF.

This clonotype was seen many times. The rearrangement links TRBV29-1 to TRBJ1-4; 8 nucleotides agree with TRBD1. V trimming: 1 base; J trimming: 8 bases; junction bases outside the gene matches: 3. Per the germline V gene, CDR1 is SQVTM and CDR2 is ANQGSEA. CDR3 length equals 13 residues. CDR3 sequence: CSVEGTGIEKLFF. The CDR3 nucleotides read TGCAGCGTTGAAGGGACAGGGATAGAAAAACTGTTTTTT.

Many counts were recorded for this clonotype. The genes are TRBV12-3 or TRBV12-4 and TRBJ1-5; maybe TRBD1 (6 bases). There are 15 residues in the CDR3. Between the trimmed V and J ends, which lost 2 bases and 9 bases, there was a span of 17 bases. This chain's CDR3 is CASSLFPRGEGPQHF. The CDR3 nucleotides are TGTGCCAGCAGTTTATTTCCCAGGGGCGAAGGGCCCCAGCATTTT.

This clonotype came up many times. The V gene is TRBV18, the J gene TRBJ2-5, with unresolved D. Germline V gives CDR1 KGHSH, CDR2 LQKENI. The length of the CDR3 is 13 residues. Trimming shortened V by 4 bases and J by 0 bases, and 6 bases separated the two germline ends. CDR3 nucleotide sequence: TGTGCCAGCTCACAGGCCCACCAAGAGACCCAGTACTTC. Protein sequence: CASSQAHQETQYF. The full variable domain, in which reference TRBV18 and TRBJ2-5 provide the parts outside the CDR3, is NAGVMQNPRHLVRRRGQEARLRCSPMKGHSHVYWYRQLPEEGLKFMVYLQKENIIDESGMPKERFSAEFPKEGPSILRIQQVVRGDSAAYFCASSQAHQETQYFGPGTRLLVL.

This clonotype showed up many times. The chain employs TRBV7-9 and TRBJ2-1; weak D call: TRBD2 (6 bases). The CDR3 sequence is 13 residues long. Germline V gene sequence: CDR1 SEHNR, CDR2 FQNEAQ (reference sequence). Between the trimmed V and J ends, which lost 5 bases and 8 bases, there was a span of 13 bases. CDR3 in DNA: TGTGCCAGCAGCCGTTCGGGCGGGGATGAGCAGTTCTTC. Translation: CASSRSGGDEQFF.

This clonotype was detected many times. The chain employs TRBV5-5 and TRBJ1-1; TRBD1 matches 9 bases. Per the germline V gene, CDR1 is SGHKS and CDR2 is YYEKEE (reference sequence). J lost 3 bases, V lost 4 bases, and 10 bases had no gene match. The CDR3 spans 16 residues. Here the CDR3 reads CASSPRDRETHTEAFF. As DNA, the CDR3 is TGTGCCAGCAGCCCCCGGGACAGGGAGACTCACACTGAAGCTTTCTTT.

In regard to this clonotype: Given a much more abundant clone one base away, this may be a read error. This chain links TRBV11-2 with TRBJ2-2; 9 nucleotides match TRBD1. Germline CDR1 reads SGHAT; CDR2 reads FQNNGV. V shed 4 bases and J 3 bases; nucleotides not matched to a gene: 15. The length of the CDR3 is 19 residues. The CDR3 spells CASSSYGTGPFRDTGELFF. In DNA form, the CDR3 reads TGTGCCAGCAGCTCATACGGGACAGGGCCCTTTAGGGACACCGGGGAGCTGTTTTTT.

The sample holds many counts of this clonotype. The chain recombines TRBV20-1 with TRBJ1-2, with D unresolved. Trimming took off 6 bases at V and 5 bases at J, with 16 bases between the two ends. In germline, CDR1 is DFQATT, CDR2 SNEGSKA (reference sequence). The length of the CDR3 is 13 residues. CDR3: CSANGREQYGYTF. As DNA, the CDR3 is TGCAGTGCAAACGGAAGGGAGCAGTATGGCTACACCTTC.